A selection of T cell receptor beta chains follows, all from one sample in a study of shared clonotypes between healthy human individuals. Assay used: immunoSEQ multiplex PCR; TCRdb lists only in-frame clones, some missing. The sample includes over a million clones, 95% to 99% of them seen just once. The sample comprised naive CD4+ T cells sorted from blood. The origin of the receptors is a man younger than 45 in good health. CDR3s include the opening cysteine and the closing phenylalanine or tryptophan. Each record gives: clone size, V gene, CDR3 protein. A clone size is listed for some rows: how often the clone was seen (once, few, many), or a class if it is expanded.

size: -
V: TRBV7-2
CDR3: CASRLAGGTDTQYF

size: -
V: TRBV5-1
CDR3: CASRGLAGGQETQYF

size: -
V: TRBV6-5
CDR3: CASRQYRGGTEAFF

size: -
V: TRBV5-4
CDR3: CASSPQGYGYTF

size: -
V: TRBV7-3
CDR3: CASSPLAGGLADTQYF

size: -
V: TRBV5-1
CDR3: CASSAQGIEQYF

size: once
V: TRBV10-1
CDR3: CASSDPSGLAGEGPEQFF

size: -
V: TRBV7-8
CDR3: CASSDSSSYNEQFF

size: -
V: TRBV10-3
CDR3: CAISAGPKISYEQYF

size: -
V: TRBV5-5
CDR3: CASSFTGGWSDEKLFF

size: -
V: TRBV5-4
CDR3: CASSFQDFNYGYTF

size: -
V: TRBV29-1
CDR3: CSVEARTSGGIYNEQFF

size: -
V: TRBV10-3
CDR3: CAISEATAGPYGYTF

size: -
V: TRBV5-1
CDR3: CASSQDTLGDTQYF

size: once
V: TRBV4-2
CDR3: CASSQDLSRQGISRETQYF

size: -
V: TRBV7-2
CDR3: CASSLAQNYEQYF

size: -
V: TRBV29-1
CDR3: CSVEPGQGWTGELFF

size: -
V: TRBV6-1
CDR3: CASSRDFSYNEQFF

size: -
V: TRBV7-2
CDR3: CASSFSQLSTEAFF

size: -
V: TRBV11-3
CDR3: CASSPGLSSGVGEQYF

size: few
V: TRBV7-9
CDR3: CASSLKVNTEAFF

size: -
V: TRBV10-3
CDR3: CAISESTPSRYTDTQYF

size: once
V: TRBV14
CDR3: CASNGPRDNDQETQYF

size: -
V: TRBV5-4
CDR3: CASSTVMNTEAFF

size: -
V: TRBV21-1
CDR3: CASSRPALAGAPLYYEQYF

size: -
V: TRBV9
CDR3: CASSPRGTGETQYF

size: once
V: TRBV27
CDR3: CASSLFDRTEAFF

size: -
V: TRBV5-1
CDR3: CASRHRGREDTQYF

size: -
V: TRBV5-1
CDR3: CASSLQNYEQYF

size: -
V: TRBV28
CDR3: CASGSPYYEQYF

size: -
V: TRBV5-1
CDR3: CASSLQGDTDTQYF